The next 13 T cell receptor beta chains were all read from a single sample in a study of persistence of HIV-infected CD4 T cells. This was the immunoSEQ version 4 assay in survey mode. The protocol was immunoSEQ multiplex PCR, while the TCRdb copy is restricted to in-frame clones and leaves out a portion. This sample yields 35,000 to 40,000 clones, of which roughly 89% are seen a single time; about 1.3% belongs to the top ten. No antigen has been identified for these receptors. Nonspecific anti-CD3/anti-CD28 bead stimulation represents the broad CD4+ T cell repertoire. Sorting selected CD4+ T cells upregulating both CD40 ligand and CD69. The sequenced sample was CD4+ T cells sorted from PBMCs after roughly 19-hour stimulation, obtained from a patient who received antiretroviral therapy. These receptors were obtained from an adult man with HIV who was CMV-seropositive.

Turning to this clone: The DNA is left out, because the CDR3 cannot be placed on it with certainty; the CDR3 is given as TCRdb lists it. The genes are TRBV10-3 and TRBJ2-3; the table calls TRBD1, which could not be checked here. The CDR3 length is 11 residues, termini included. CDR1 ENHRY and CDR2 SYGVKD come from the germline V gene. CDR3 sequence reads: CAISWGQGTNF.

This clone occurred once. This rearrangement joins TRBV30 to TRBJ1-5; D possibly corresponds to TRBD1 (5 bases). Per germline, CDR1 GTSNPN and CDR2 SVGIG (reference sequence). The CDR3 is made up of 14 amino acids. V lost 4 bases, J lost 5 bases, and 15 bases lay in between. The CDR3 protein is CAWTWQGTYQPQHF. The CDR3 bases are TGTGCCTGGACCTGGCAGGGTACCTATCAGCCCCAGCATTTT.

For this clone: A read error may produce the germline difference seen at one junction end. This rearrangement joins TRBV19 to TRBJ1-5; D ambiguous. Germline-derived CDR1 and CDR2 are LNHDA and SQIVND (reference sequence). The length of the CDR3 is 13 residues. CDR3 loop: CTSTAEPRRPQHF. As DNA, the CDR3 is TGTACCAGTACCGCTGAACCACGACGGCCCCAGCATTTT. The full variable domain, completed using reference TRBV19 and TRBJ1-5, is DGGITQSPKYLFRKEGQNVTLSCEQNLNHDAMYWYRQDPGQGLRLIYYSQIVNDFQKGDIAEGYSVSREKKESFPLTVTSAQKNPTAFYLCTSTAEPRRPQHFGDGTRLSIL.

The rearrangement links TRBV28 to TRBJ1-5; 8 positions match TRBD1. The CDR3 has 11 amino acids. Per the germline V gene, CDR1 is MDHEN and CDR2 is SYDVKM. The CDR3, as DNA: TGTGTAACAGGGGGGAATCAGCCCCAGCATTTT. The encoded protein is CVTGGNQPQHF.

The V and J genes are TRBV29-1 and TRBJ2-1; no clear D. V was cut by 0 bases and J by 4 bases, with 10 bases left in between. Germline V gene data show CDR1 as SQVTM and CDR2 as ANQGSEA. The CDR3 loop spans 14 amino acids. The CDR3: CSVEENGLYNEQFF. The CDR3 DNA reads TGCAGCGTTGAAGAAAACGGATTATACAATGAGCAGTTCTTC.

This clone was found once. V gene TRBV29-1 combines with J gene TRBJ1-1; D possibly corresponds to TRBD1 (6 bases). There are 12 residues in the CDR3. Germline CDR1 reads SQVTM; CDR2 reads ANQGSEA. V was shortened by 7 bases and J by 6 bases, with 15 bases between the two germline ends. The CDR3 protein is CSALRGVSEAFF. DNA for the CDR3: TGCAGCGCCCTTAGGGGGGTCTCTGAAGCTTTCTTT. Full variable domain (remainder filled in from reference TRBV29-1 and TRBJ1-1): SAVISQKPSRDICQRGTSLTIQCQVDSQVTMMFWYRQQPGQSLTLIATANQGSEATYESGFVIDKFPISRPNLTFSTLTVSNMSPEDSSIYLCSALRGVSEAFFGQGTRLTVV.

This clone occurred once. The rearrangement uses TRBV10-2 and TRBJ2-5, with a weak D call TRBD2 (5 bases). Trimming removed 8 bases at V and 2 bases at J, with 15 bases between. This CDR3 contains 14 residues. CDR1 WSHSY and CDR2 SAAADI come from the germline V gene. The chain's CDR3 is CASRASREQETQYF. CDR3 coding DNA: TGCGCCAGCCGTGCTTCGAGGGAGCAAGAGACCCAGTACTTC.

This clone was counted a few times. V gene TRBV29-1 combines with J gene TRBJ1-1; the D is unclear. The CDR3 contains 13 residues. The germline V gene has CDR1 SQVTM and CDR2 ANQGSEA. The V end lost 7 bases, the J end lost 2 bases, and 14 bases lay between the germline ends. The DNA for the CDR3 is TGCAGCGCCTCAATGACCAGTAACACTGAAGCTTTCTTT. Translated: CSASMTSNTEAFF.

The CDR3 reads CASSIDTSSNQPQHF. In nucleotides, the CDR3 is TGTGCCAGTAGTATTGACACCTCTAGCAATCAGCCCCAGCATTTT. The V call is TRBV19, the J call TRBJ1-5, with D hard to call. V was cut by 3 bases and J by 0 bases, with 9 bases left in between. The length of the CDR3 is 15 residues. CDR1 is LNHDA, CDR2 SQIVND, per germline (reference sequence).

This chain connects TRBV5-1 to TRBJ2-1; 7 nucleotides align to TRBD1. CDR3 length: 18 residues. The V gene end was trimmed by 0 bases and the J gene end by 0 bases; junction bases not matched to a gene: 9. CDR1 is SGHRS and CDR2 is YFSETQ in the germline V gene. DNA for the CDR3: TGCGCCAGCAGCTTGGACAGGGGATCCCTGAGCTCCTACAATGAGCAGTTCTTC. Its protein product is CASSLDRGSLSSYNEQFF.

This chain uses TRBV27 with TRBJ2-7, with TRBD1 matching over 9 bases. Per germline, CDR1 MNHEY and CDR2 SMNVEV (reference sequence). V lost 4 bases to trimming and J lost 0 bases; unmatched junction nucleotides: 7. This CDR3 is built from 16 residues. CDR3 residues: CASSSLTGGASYEQYF. For the CDR3, the DNA is TGTGCCAGCAGTTCCCTTACAGGGGGCGCCTCCTACGAGCAGTACTTC.

The chain is built from TRBV20-1 and TRBJ1-2; the D gene is possibly TRBD1 (5 bases). Trimming shortened V by 3 bases and J by 3 bases, and 14 bases separated the two germline ends. The CDR3 extends over 14 amino acids. Germline CDR1 DFQATT, CDR2 SNEGSKA (reference sequence). The CDR3: CSASSLGPHYGYTF. For the CDR3, the DNA is TGCAGTGCTAGTAGTCTGGGACCCCACTATGGCTACACCTTC.

In this sample, this clone turned up once. This chain links TRBV10-2 with TRBJ1-1; unclear D gene. Germline V gene data show CDR1 as WSHSY and CDR2 as SAAADI. This CDR3 has 14 residues. V lost 3 bases to trimming and J lost 2 bases, with 10 bases between them. For the CDR3, the DNA is TGCGCCAGCAGTGACGGGTGGGTAAACACTGAAGCTTTCTTT. Protein sequence: CASSDGWVNTEAFF.